The 26 T cell receptor beta chains reported below all come from one sample, sequenced in a study of OX40 agonist ivuxolimab in advanced cancers. TCRdb's table, derived via immunoSEQ multiplex PCR, lists solely in-frame clones and lacks some. Of 75,000 to 80,000 clones listed, around four fifths are singletons. The starting material was CD4+ or CD8+ T cells sorted from blood, obtained in a trial of the OX40 agonist ivuxolimab. The receptors originated from an adult with an advanced solid tumor such as melanoma, head and neck, liver or kidney cancer.

DNA for the CDR3: TGTGCCAGCAGTTCGTTAGCGGGAGCAAACACCGGGGAGCTGTTTTTT. Amino acids: CASSSLAGANTGELFF. The rearrangement uses TRBV6-5 and TRBJ2-2, with TRBD2 identical over 9 bases. The length of the CDR3 is 16 residues. The germline V gene has CDR1 MNHEY and CDR2 SVGAGI. The V gene end was trimmed by 4 bases and the J gene end by 2 bases; junction bases not matched to a gene: 5.

The rearrangement joins TRBV27 to TRBJ2-7; the D gene is possibly TRBD2 (5 bases). Germline-derived CDR1 and CDR2 are MNHEY and SMNVEV (reference sequence). The V end lost 5 bases, the J end lost 2 bases, and 13 bases lay between the germline ends. This CDR3 contains 14 residues. This CDR3 reads CASSVYRGTYEQYF. The CDR3 DNA is TGTGCCAGCAGTGTATATCGGGGAACCTACGAGCAGTACTTC.

The chain recombines TRBV11-3 with TRBJ2-1, with no clear D. Germline CDR1 is SGHNT and CDR2 is YENEEA. Trimming shortened V by 3 bases and J by 0 bases, and 9 bases separated the two germline ends. The CDR3 contains 15 residues. Here the CDR3 DNA reads TGTGCCAGCAGCTTTGGGCCGAGCTCCTACAATGAGCAGTTCTTC. Its protein is CASSFGPSSYNEQFF.

There are a few counts of this clone. The chain is built from TRBV29-1 and TRBJ2-5; D possibly uses TRBD1 or TRBD2 (5 bases each). Per germline, CDR1 SQVTM and CDR2 ANQGSEA. V gave up 4 bases and J gave up 2 bases, with 8 bases separating them. The CDR3 sequence is 12 residues long. The CDR3 DNA is TGCAGCGTTGGTGGGGGACAAGAGACCCAGTACTTC. Protein: CSVGGGQETQYF.

The genes are TRBV28 and TRBJ2-2; D not resolved. The germline V gene has CDR1 MDHEN and CDR2 SYDVKM. The CDR3 sequence is 14 residues long. The V end lost 6 bases, the J end lost 2 bases, and 10 bases lay between the germline ends. Here the CDR3 DNA reads TGTGCCAGCAGGCCTGGGCTTAACACCGGGGAGCTGTTTTTT. This gives the protein CASRPGLNTGELFF.

This chain uses TRBV10-3 with TRBJ2-1; D may match TRBD1 or TRBD2 (5 bases each). Trimming pared 3 bases from V and 1 base from J, leaving 10 bases between. The germline V gene has CDR1 ENHRY and CDR2 SYGVKD. The CDR3 has 15 amino acids. CDR3 loop: CAISDTEGSYNEQFF. CDR3 bases: TGTGCCATCAGTGATACCGAGGGGTCCTACAATGAGCAGTTCTTC.

The gene calls are TRBV28 and TRBJ1-1; D remains ambiguous. The CDR3 is 12 amino acids. V gave up 3 bases and J gave up 1 base, with 3 bases separating them. Germline CDR1 MDHEN, CDR2 SYDVKM. The CDR3 DNA reads TGTGCCAGCAGTTTGGCGAACACTGAAGCTTTCTTT. Amino acid sequence: CASSLANTEAFF.

J is TRBJ1-5 and V is TRBV7-2, with unresolved D. The V gene's germline CDR1 is SGHTA and CDR2 FQGNSA. The ends were cut back, 4 bases at V and 6 bases at J, with 7 bases in the middle. The length of the CDR3 is 12 residues. This CDR3 reads CASSSWGQPQHF. For the CDR3, the DNA is TGTGCCAGCAGCTCCTGGGGTCAGCCCCAGCATTTT.

The chain links TRBV4-1 to TRBJ1-1, with D perhaps TRBD1 (6 bases). The CDR3 sequence is 17 residues long. V was clipped by 4 bases and J by 4 bases, with 22 bases between them. Germline CDR1 is MGHRA and CDR2 is YSYEKL. The CDR3 DNA reads as TGCGCCAGCAGCCCGGGGTGGGTCGGGGGCGGTTCCACTGAAGCTTTCTTT. Encoded protein: CASSPGWVGGGSTEAFF.

Turning to this clone: The sample holds other DNA sequences that translate to the same CDR3. The CDR3 protein is CASSGQENTEAFF. The CDR3 DNA reads as TGTGCCAGCTCGGGACAGGAGAACACTGAAGCTTTCTTT. This chain uses TRBV6-1 with TRBJ1-1, with 8 nucleotides matching TRBD1. CDR1 and CDR2 (germline): MNHNS, SASEGT. The CDR3 is 13 residues long. V was pared by 8 bases and J by 1 base, with 3 bases of the junction left unmatched.

Here the CDR3 DNA reads TGTGCCAGCAGCCAAGGGTACGGACAGGGGAACGGCTACACCTTC. Encoded protein: CASSQGYGQGNGYTF. The chain combines TRBV4-2 with TRBJ1-2; 9 bases are a match to TRBD1. Per the germline V gene, CDR1 is LGHNA and CDR2 is YNFKEQ. Trimming removed 1 base from V and 8 bases from J; junction bases left unmatched: 8. The CDR3 is made up of 15 amino acids.

V usage is TRBV11-1 and J usage is TRBJ2-7; tentative D call: TRBD1 (6 bases). Deletions cut 1 base from V and 3 bases from J, with 13 bases between. The V gene's germline CDR1 is SGHAT and CDR2 FQDESV (reference sequence). The CDR3 spans 15 residues. The CDR3 DNA follows: TGTGCCAGCAGCTTAGAGCGGACAGCCATCTACGAGCAGTACTTC. Its protein product is CASSLERTAIYEQYF.

The chain uses TRBV5-1 and TRBJ1-1, with 7 nucleotides matching TRBD1. The CDR3 has 15 residues. The ends lost 4 bases at V and 0 bases at J; junction bases unmatched: 6. Germline assignment: CDR1 SGHRS and CDR2 YFSETQ. This chain's CDR3 is CASSQQGRLNTEAFF. The CDR3 DNA sequence: TGCGCCAGCAGCCAACAGGGGCGACTGAACACTGAAGCTTTCTTT.

The table lists this clone with a count of one. The chain links TRBV5-4 to TRBJ2-1; D assignment may be TRBD1 or TRBD2 (5 bases each). The germline CDR1 and CDR2 sequences are SGHNT and YYREEE (reference sequence). The CDR3 is 15 residues long. Trimming removed 0 bases at V and 2 bases at J, with 9 bases between. The CDR3 nucleotides are TGTGCCAGCAGCTTGGGAGGGGCGGCCTACAATGAGCAGTTCTTC. This encodes CASSLGGAAYNEQFF.

The chain is built from TRBV2 and TRBJ2-1; 9 bases align to TRBD2. V lost 0 bases and J lost 3; bases outside the gene matches: 6. Germline V gene sequence: CDR1 SNHLY, CDR2 FYNNEI. The CDR3 loop spans 17 amino acids. The CDR3 loop is CASSEAGGGALYNEQFF. CDR3 DNA sequence: TGTGCCAGCAGTGAAGCTGGCGGGGGGGCTCTCTACAATGAGCAGTTCTTC.

The V call is TRBV11-1, the J call TRBJ2-3; unclear D gene. V was shortened by 5 bases and J by 2 bases, with 23 bases between the two germline ends. CDR1 and CDR2 (germline): SGHAT, FQDESV (reference sequence). The CDR3 runs to 18 residues. The CDR3 reads CASSPRIDWRGYTDTQYF. The CDR3 DNA sequence: TGTGCCAGCAGCCCAAGAATTGACTGGAGAGGTTACACAGATACGCAGTATTTT.

The chain employs TRBV5-4 and TRBJ2-1; 10 bases align to TRBD2. Germline values: CDR1 SGHNT, CDR2 YYREEE (reference sequence). The CDR3 is 14 amino acids. With 2 bases clipped from V and 6 bases from J, the junction kept 2 bases outside the gene matches. The CDR3 is CASSFGLAVNEQFF. Here the CDR3 DNA reads TGTGCCAGCAGCTTTGGACTAGCGGTCAATGAGCAGTTCTTC.

This sequence joins TRBV6-5 and TRBJ2-1; 7 bases fit TRBD2. This CDR3 is built from 14 residues. With V trimmed by 6 bases and J by 9 bases, 11 bases remained unmatched. The germline V gene has CDR1 MNHEY and CDR2 SVGAGI. This CDR3 is CASRPSGGDGEQFF. For the CDR3, the DNA is TGTGCCAGCAGGCCTTCGGGGGGAGACGGTGAGCAGTTCTTC.

The chain couples TRBV6-5 to TRBJ1-4, with a possible D match to TRBD1 (6 bases). This CDR3 contains 14 residues. V was cut by 6 bases and J by 7 bases, with 15 bases left in between. Germline V gives CDR1 MNHEY, CDR2 SVGAGI. This CDR3 reads CASRSQGMGEKLFF. CDR3 nucleotide sequence: TGTGCCAGCAGATCCCAGGGGATGGGTGAAAAACTGTTTTTT.

V is TRBV15 and J is TRBJ2-6; D gene ambiguous. Germline values: CDR1 LNHNV, CDR2 YYDKDF (reference sequence). The V gene lost 2 bases and the J gene lost 2 bases, with 7 bases spanning the gap. The CDR3 is 15 amino acids. For the CDR3, the DNA is TGTGCCACCAGCAGAAGGATGGCTGGGGCCAACGTCCTGACTTTC. It is translated as CATSRRMAGANVLTF.

The chain employs TRBV1 and TRBJ2-7; the D call in the table, TRBD1, was not verified against the DNA. TRBV1 is flagged as a pseudogene. The CDR3 has 14 residues. The CDR3 nucleotides are TGCACCCCCGGCAGGGATCCAGTTGTATGCGAGCAGTACTTC. Encoded protein: CTPGRDPVVCEQYF.

The chain uses TRBV10-1 and TRBJ2-5; D gene uncertain. V was pared by 7 bases and J by 2 bases, with 14 bases between. This CDR3 region has 14 residues. Looked up from germline, CDR1 is WNHNN and CDR2 is SYGVQD (reference sequence). CDR3 nucleotide sequence: TGCGCCAGCATTCCGGATGGGCAGCAAGAGACCCAGTACTTC. Its protein is CASIPDGQQETQYF.

The chain is built from TRBV7-2 and TRBJ2-2, with D possibly being TRBD1 (6 bases). Trimming left V 1 base short and J 5 bases short, with 11 bases between. The CDR3 extends over 15 amino acids. CDR1 and CDR2 (germline): SGHTA, FQGNSA. CDR3 in DNA: TGTGCCAGCAGCTTAGTAGGGACAACGACCGGGGAGCTGTTTTTT. Protein: CASSLVGTTTGELFF.

This chain uses TRBV9 with TRBJ2-7, with unresolved D. Per the germline V gene, CDR1 is SGDLS and CDR2 is YYNGEE. Trimming took 0 bases from V and 4 from J, leaving 5 bases between them. The CDR3 contains 12 residues. Written as DNA, the CDR3 is TGTGCCAGCAGCGTAGATTCTTACGAGCAGTACTTC. Amino acid sequence: CASSVDSYEQYF.

This clone was picked up a small number of times. The junction departs from the called germline gene at one end, perhaps through a read error. CDR3 residues: CASSSHLNTEAFF. CDR3 bases: TGTGCTAGCAGCTCCCACCTGAACACTGAAGCTTTCTTT. This chain uses TRBV7-7 with TRBJ1-1; no reliable D call. Germline V gives CDR1 SSHAT, CDR2 FNYEAQ (reference sequence). There are 13 residues in the CDR3.

The J gene is TRBJ2-4, the V gene TRBV5-1; D may be TRBD2 (6 bases). The CDR3 extends over 20 amino acids. Trimming removed 0 bases at V and 0 bases at J, with 22 bases between. Looked up from germline, CDR1 is SGHRS and CDR2 is YFSETQ. The CDR3 sequence: CASSLGPLGGFTLAKNIQYF. The CDR3 nucleotides read TGCGCCAGCAGCTTGGGCCCGTTGGGGGGTTTTACTCTAGCCAAAAACATTCAGTACTTC.